This T cell receptor (beta chain) was sequenced for a study of graft-versus-host responses after intestinal transplantation. Trimming took 4 bases from V and 8 from J, leaving 15 bases between them. The CDR3 extends over 13 amino acids. Germline lookup yields CDR1 SGHRS and CDR2 YFSETQ. Concerning this clone: Its matching antigen is unknown.

TCRdb's table, derived via immunoSEQ multiplex PCR, lists solely in-frame clones and lacks some. The data hold approximately 63,000 clones, with around 92% observed a single time. Findings and limits, study-wide: Detected in recipient marrow were GvH clones, some of which were first observed in ileum or blood.

The TCR originated in a human donor who was the organ donor for an intestinal transplant. The input for sequencing was unstimulated CD4+ T cells sorted from spleen or lymph node cells, taken before transplant. This chain uses TRBV5-1 with TRBJ1-2; D call uncertain. CDR3 protein: CASSLGPGNGYTF. The CDR3 nucleotides are TGCGCCAGCAGCCTCGGTCCGGGAAACGGCTACACCTTC.